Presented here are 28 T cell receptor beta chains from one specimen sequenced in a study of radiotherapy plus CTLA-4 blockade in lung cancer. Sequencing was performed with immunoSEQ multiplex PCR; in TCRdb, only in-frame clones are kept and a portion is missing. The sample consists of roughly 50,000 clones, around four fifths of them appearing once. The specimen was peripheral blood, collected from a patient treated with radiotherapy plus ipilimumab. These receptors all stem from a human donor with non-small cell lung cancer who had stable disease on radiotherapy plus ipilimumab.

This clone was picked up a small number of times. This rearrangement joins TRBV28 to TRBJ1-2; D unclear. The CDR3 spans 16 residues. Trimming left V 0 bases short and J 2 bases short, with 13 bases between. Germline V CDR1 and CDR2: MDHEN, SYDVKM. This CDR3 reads CASSLWARGPNYGYTF. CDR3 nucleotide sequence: TGTGCCAGCAGTTTATGGGCAAGAGGGCCGAACTATGGCTACACCTTC.

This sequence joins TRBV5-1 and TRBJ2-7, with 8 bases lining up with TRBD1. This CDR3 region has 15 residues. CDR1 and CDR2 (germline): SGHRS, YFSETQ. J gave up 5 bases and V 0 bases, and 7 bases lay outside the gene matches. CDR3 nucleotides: TGCGCCAGCAGCTTGGTGGCAGGGGGCGAAAACGAGCAGTACTTC. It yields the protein CASSLVAGGENEQYF.

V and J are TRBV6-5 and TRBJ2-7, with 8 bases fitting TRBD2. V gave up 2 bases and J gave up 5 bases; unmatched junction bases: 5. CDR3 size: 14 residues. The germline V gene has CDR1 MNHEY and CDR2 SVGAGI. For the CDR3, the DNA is TGTGCCAGCAGTTACCGGGAGGGGAGGAACGAGCAGTACTTC. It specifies CASSYREGRNEQYF.

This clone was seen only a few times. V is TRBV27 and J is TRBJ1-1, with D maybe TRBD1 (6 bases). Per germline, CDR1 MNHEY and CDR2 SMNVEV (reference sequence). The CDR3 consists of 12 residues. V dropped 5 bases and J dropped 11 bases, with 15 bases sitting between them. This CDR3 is CASSAKGVEAFF. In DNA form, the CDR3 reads TGTGCCAGCAGTGCAAAGGGGGTAGAGGCTTTCTTT.

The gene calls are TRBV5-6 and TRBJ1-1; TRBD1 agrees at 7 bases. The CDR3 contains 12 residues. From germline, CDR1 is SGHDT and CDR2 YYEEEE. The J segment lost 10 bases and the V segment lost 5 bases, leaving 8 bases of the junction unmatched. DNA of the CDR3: TGTGCCAGCAGTTCGGACAGGTTGGGAGCTTTCTTT. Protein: CASSSDRLGAFF.

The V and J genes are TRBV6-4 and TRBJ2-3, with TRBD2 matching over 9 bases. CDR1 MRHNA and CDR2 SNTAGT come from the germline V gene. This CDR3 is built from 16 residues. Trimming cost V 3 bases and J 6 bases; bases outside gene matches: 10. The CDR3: CASSEFLAGEGDTQYF. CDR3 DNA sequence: TGTGCCAGCAGTGAATTCTTAGCGGGAGAGGGGGATACGCAGTATTTT.

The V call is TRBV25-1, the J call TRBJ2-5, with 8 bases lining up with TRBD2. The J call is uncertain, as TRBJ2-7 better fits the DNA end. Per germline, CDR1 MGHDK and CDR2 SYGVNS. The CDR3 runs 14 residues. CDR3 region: CASRGDSGIYEQYF. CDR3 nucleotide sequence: TGTGCCAGCAGGGGCGATAGCGGGATATACGAGCAGTACTTC.

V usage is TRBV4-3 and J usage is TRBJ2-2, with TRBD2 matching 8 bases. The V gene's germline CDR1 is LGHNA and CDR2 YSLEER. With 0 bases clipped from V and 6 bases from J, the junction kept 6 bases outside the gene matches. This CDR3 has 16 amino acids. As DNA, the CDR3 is TGCGCCAGCAGCCAAGAAATCCGGGAGGGCCCCGGGGAGCTGTTTTTT. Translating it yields CASSQEIREGPGELFF.

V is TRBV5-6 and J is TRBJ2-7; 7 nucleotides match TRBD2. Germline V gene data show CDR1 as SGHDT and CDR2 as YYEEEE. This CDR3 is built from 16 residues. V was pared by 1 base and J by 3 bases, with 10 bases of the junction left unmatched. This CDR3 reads CASSLIVWEGHYEQYF. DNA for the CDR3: TGTGCCAGCAGCTTGATTGTCTGGGAGGGCCACTACGAGCAGTACTTC.

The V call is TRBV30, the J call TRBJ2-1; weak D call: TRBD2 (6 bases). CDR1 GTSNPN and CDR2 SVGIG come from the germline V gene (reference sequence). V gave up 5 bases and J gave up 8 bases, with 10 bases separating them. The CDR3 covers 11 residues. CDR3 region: CAWGGLYEQFF. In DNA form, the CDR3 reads TGTGCCTGGGGGGGACTCTATGAGCAGTTCTTC.

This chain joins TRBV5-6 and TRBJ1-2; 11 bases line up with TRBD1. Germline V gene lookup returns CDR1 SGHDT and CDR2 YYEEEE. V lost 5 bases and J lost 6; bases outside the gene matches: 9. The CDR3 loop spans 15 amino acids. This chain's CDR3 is CASRYRDRGFHGYTF. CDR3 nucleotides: TGTGCCAGCAGGTACCGGGACAGGGGGTTCCATGGCTACACCTTC.

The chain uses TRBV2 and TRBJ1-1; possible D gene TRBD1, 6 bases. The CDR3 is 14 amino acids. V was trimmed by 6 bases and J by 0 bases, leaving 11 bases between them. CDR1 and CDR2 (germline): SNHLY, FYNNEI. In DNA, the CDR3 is TGTGCCAGCAGGAGGGGGTTCATGAACACTGAAGCTTTCTTT. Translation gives CASRRGFMNTEAFF.

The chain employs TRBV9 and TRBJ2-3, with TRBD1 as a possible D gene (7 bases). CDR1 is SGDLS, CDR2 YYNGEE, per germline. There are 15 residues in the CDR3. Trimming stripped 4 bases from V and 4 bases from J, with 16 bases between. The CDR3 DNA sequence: TGTGCCAGCAGCCCCCACCAGGGGGGAGCAGATACGCAGTATTTT. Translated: CASSPHQGGADTQYF.

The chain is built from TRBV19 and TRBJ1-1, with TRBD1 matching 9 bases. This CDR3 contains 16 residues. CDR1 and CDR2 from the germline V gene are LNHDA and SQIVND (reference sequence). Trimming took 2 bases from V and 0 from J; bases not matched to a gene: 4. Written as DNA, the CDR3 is TGTGCCAGTAGTATACAACAGGGGGCACTGAACACTGAAGCTTTCTTT. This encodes CASSIQQGALNTEAFF.

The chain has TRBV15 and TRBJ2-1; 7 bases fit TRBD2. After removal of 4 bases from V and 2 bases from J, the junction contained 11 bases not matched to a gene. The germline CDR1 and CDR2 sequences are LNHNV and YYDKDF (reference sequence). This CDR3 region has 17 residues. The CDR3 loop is CATSTDLKREAYNEQFF. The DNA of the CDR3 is TGTGCCACCAGCACTGACCTTAAGCGGGAAGCCTACAATGAGCAGTTCTTC.

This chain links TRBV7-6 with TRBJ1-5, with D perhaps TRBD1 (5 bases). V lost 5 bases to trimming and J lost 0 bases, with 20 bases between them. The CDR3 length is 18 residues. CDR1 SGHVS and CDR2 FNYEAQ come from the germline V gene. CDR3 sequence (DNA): TGTGCCAGCAGCCCATCAGTGGGGGAGGCCTATAGCAATCAGCCCCAGCATTTT. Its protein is CASSPSVGEAYSNQPQHF.

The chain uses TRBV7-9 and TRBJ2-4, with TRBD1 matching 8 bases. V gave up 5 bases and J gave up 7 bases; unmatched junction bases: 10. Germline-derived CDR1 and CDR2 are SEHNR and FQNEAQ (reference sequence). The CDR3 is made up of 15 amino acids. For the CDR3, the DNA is TGTGCCAGCAGCCAACGCTCGGGGGACAGGAACATTCAGTACTTC. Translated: CASSQRSGDRNIQYF. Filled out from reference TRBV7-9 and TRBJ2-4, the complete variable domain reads DTGVSQNPRHKITKRGQNVTFRCDPISEHNRLYWYRQTLGQGPEFLTYFQNEAQLEKSRLLSDRFSAERPKGSFSTLEIQRTEQGDSAMYLCASSQRSGDRNIQYFGAGTRLSVL.

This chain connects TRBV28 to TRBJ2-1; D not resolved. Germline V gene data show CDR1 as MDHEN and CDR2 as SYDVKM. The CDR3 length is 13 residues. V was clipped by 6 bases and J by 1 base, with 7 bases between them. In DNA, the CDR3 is TGTGCCAGCAGGGCCCCATCCTACAATGAGCAGTTCTTC. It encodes CASRAPSYNEQFF.

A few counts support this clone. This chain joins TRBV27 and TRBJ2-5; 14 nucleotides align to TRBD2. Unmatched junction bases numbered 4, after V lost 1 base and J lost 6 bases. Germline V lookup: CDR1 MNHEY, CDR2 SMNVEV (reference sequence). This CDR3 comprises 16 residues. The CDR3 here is CASSLFGTSGSQTQYF. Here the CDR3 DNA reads TGTGCCAGCAGTTTATTTGGGACTAGCGGGAGTCAGACCCAGTACTTC.

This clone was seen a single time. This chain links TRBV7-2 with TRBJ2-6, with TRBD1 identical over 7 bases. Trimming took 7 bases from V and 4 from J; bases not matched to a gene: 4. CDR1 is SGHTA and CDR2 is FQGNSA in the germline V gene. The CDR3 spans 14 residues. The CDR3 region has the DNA TGTGCCAGCAAGGGACAGCAGGGGGCCAACGTCCTGACTTTC. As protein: CASKGQQGANVLTF.

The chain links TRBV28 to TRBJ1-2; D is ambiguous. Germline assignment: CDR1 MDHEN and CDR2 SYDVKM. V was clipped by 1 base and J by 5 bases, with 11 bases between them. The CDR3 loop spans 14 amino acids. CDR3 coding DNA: TGTGCCAGCAGTTTATCCCTGGGCGGGTATGGCTACACCTTC. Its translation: CASSLSLGGYGYTF.

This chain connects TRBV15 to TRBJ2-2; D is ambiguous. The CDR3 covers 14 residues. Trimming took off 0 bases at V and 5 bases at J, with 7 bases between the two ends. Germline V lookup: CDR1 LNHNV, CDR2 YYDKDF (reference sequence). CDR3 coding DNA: TGTGCCACCAGCAGAGATCTAGGTACCGGGGAGCTGTTTTTT. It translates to CATSRDLGTGELFF.

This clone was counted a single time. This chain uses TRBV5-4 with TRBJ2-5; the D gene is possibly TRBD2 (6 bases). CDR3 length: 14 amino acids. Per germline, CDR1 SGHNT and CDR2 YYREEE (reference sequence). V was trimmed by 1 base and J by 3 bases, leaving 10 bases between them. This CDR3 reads CASSLNSGKETQYF. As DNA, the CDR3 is TGTGCCAGCAGCTTGAATAGCGGAAAAGAGACCCAGTACTTC.

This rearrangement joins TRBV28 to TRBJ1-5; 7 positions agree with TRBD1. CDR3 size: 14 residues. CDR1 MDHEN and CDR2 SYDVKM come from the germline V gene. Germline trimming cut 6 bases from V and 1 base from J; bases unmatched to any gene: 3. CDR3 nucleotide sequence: TGTGCCAGCAGGGGGACAGTCAGCAATCAGCCCCAGCATTTT. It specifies CASRGTVSNQPQHF. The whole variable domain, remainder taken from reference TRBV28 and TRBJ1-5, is DVKVTQSSRYLVKRTGEKVFLECVQDMDHENMFWYRQDPGLGLRLIYFSYDVKMKEKGDIPEGYSVSREKKERFSLILESASTNQTSMYLCASRGTVSNQPQHFGDGTRLSIL.

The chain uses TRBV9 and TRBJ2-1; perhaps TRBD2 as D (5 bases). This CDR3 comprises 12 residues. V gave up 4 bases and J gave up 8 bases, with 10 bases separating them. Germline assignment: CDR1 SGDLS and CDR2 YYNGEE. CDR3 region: CASSSRVDEQFF. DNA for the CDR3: TGTGCCAGCAGCTCGCGGGTGGATGAGCAGTTCTTC. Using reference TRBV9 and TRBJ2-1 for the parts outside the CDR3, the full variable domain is DSGVTQTPKHLITATGQRVTLRCSPRSGDLSVYWYQQSLDQGLQFLIQYYNGEERAKGNILERFSAQQFPDLHSELNLSSLELGDSALYFCASSSRVDEQFFGPGTRLTVL.

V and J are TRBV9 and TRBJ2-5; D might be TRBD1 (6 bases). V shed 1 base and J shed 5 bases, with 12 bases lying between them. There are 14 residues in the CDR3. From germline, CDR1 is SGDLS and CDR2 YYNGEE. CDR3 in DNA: TGTGCCAGCAGCGTAAGACAGGCGGATGAGACCCAGTACTTC. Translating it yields CASSVRQADETQYF.

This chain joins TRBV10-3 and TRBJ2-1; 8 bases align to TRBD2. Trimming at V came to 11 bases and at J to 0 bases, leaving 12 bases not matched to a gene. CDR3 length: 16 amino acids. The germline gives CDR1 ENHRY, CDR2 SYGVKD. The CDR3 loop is CASAGASGSSYNEQFF. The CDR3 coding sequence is TGTGCCTCCGCGGGGGCCAGCGGGAGCTCCTACAATGAGCAGTTCTTC.

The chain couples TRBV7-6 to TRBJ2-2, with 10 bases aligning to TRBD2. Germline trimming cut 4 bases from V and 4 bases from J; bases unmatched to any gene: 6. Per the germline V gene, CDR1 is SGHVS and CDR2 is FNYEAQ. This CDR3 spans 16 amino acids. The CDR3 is CASSSLTSGLTGELFF. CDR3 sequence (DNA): TGTGCCAGCAGCTCGTTGACTAGCGGGCTCACCGGGGAGCTGTTTTTT.